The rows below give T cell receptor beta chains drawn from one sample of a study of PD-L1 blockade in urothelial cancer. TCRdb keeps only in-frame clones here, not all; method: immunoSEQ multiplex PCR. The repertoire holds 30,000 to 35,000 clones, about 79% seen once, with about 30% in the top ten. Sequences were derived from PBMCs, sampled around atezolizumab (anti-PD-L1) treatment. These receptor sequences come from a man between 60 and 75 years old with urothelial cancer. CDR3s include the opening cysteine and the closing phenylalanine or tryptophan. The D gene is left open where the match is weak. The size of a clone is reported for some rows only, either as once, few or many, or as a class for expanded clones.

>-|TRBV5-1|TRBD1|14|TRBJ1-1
CASSQGQGLTEAFF
TGCGCCAGCAGCCAGGGACAGGGTTTGACTGAAGCTTTCTTT
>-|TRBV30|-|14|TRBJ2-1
CAWRDPRTAFEQFF
TGTGCCTGGAGGGACCCCAGGACAGCATTTGAGCAGTTCTTC
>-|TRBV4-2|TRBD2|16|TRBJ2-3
CASSQELGRVADTQYF
TGTGCCAGCAGCCAAGAGTTAGGGAGGGTGGCAGATACGCAGTATTTT
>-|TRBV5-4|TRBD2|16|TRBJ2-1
CASSLGLAGVLPEQFF
TGTGCCAGCAGCTTGGGACTAGCGGGGGTCCTCCCTGAGCAGTTCTTC
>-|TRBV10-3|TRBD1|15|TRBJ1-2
CAIRATGGAGYGYTF
TGTGCCATCAGGGCGACAGGGGGCGCTGGGTATGGCTACACCTTC
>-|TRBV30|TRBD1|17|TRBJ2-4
CAWGWLPGQGDRNIQYF
TGTGCCTGGGGCTGGCTACCGGGACAGGGTGATCGGAACATTCAGTACTTC
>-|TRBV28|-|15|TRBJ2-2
CASSLRGMGTGELFF
TGTGCCAGCAGTTTACGGGGTATGGGCACCGGGGAGCTGTTTTTT
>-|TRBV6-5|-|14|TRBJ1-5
CASSYAGAPRAQHF
TGTGCCAGCAGTTACGCGGGAGCCCCTCGGGCCCAGCATTTT
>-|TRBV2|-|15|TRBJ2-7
CASSASRGGSYEQYF
TGTGCCAGCAGCGCCTCGAGGGGGGGGTCCTACGAGCAGTACTTC
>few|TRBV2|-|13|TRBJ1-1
CASSPTVVAEAFF
TGTGCCAGCAGCCCGACTGTTGTGGCTGAAGCTTTCTTT
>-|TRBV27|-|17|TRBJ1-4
CASSPRLAPATNEKLFF
TGTGCCAGCAGTCCCCGGTTAGCACCAGCAACTAATGAAAAACTGTTTTTT